The rows below give T cell receptor beta chains drawn from one sample of a study of blood T cell repertoires in COVID-19. Using immunoSEQ multiplex PCR, the repertoire was profiled, and TCRdb retains in-frame clones only, with some absent. This repertoire shows about 16,000 clones, approximately 91% found once; its top ten account for roughly a third. The specimen was peripheral blood. The receptors derive from an elderly woman with COVID-19, enrolled during active disease. CDR3s include the opening cysteine and the closing phenylalanine or tryptophan. Each record gives: CDR3 length, V gene, D gene, clone size, J gene, CDR3 DNA, CDR3 protein. The D gene is left open where the match is weak. The listing skips clone size in some rows; elsewhere it reads once, few, many or a size class.

15	TRBV13	.	.	TRBJ2-6	TGTGCCAGCGGACACGAACCCTCTGGGGCCAACGTCCTGACTTTC	CASGHEPSGANVLTF
13	TRBV2	.	.	TRBJ1-6	TGTGCCAGCAGTGGGGCCGAAAATTCACCCCTCCACTTT	CASSGAENSPLHF
15	TRBV7-2	TRBD1	.	TRBJ1-2	TGTGCCAGCAGCACATATACGGGACAGGGTAGTGGCTACACCTTC	CASSTYTGQGSGYTF
15	TRBV11-2	.	.	TRBJ2-5	TGTGCCAGCAGCTCACCCTACGGGAGTCGCGGGACCCAGTACTTC	CASSSPYGSRGTQYF
12	TRBV6-5	.	.	TRBJ1-1	TGTGCCAGCAGTTACTCGGGAGGGGGAGCTTTCTTT	CASSYSGGGAFF
15	TRBV7-6	.	.	TRBJ1-2	TGTGCCAGCAGCTTAGCTGGGCAGGGGAACTATGGCTACACCTTC	CASSLAGQGNYGYTF
18	TRBV7-9	TRBD2	.	TRBJ2-1	TGTGCCAGCAGCTTAGCTAGGACTAGCGGGAGTTTGTACAATGAGCAGTTCTTC	CASSLARTSGSLYNEQFF
16	TRBV15	TRBD1	.	TRBJ2-3	TGTGCCACCAGCAGAGGGGGGACAGGGTCAATATCGGGGCAGTATTTT	CATSRGGTGSISGQYF
15	TRBV5-1	.	.	TRBJ2-1	TGCGCCAGCAGCTTGACAGGGTGGGGGTCCCCTGAGCAGTTCTTC	CASSLTGWGSPEQFF
16	TRBV28	TRBD2	few	TRBJ2-3	TGTGCCACTGCACTACTAGCGGGAGTGGGCACAGATACGCAGTATTTT	CATALLAGVGTDTQYF
16	TRBV6-5	TRBD1	.	TRBJ2-7	TGTGCCAGCAGTTACTCCTCCGTCGGGACAGGCTACGAGCAGTACTTC	CASSYSSVGTGYEQYF
15	TRBV4-1	.	.	TRBJ2-7	TGCGCCAGCAGCCCGTCGTTTGCTAGCTCCTACGAGCAGTACTTC	CASSPSFASSYEQYF
13	TRBV5-1	.	.	TRBJ2-3	TGCGCCAGCAGCTCCGCAGGGGAGGGTACGCAGTATTTT	CASSSAGEGTQYF
14	TRBV7-2	TRBD1	.	TRBJ2-7	TGTGCCAGCAGCCCAGGACAGGGTAGGTACGAGCAGTACTTC	CASSPGQGRYEQYF
14	TRBV11-2	.	.	TRBJ2-2	TGTGCCAGCAGCCCCCTTACTAGCACCGGGGAGCTGTTTTTT	CASSPLTSTGELFF
16	TRBV4-2	TRBD1	.	TRBJ1-1	TGTGCCAGCAGCCAAGCGACAGGGGGGACTGAGACTGAAGCTTTCTTT	CASSQATGGTETEAFF
15	TRBV28	TRBD1	.	TRBJ2-3	TGTGCCAGCAGTGGTGAAGGACAGGGGACAGATACGCAGTATTTT	CASSGEGQGTDTQYF
14	TRBV6-6	TRBD1	once	TRBJ1-5	TGTGCCAGCAGTGGGGACAGCTTCAATCAGCCCCAGCATTTT	CASSGDSFNQPQHF
15	TRBV29-1	TRBD2	.	TRBJ2-5	TGCAGCGCCCTGGGACTAGCGGGGGGCGGAGAGACCCAGTACTTC	CSALGLAGGGETQYF
14	TRBV5-4	TRBD1	.	TRBJ1-2	TGTGCCAGCAGCTTGGAGGGACAGTACTATGGCTACACCTTC	CASSLEGQYYGYTF
11	TRBV5-4	.	.	TRBJ1-2	TGTGCCAGCAGCTTGAACTCGGGCTACACCTTC	CASSLNSGYTF
16	TRBV11-2	.	.	TRBJ1-1	TGTGCCAGCAGCTTAACAATGGGTCAGGGAAGGACTGAAGCTTTCTTT	CASSLTMGQGRTEAFF
14	TRBV9	TRBD1	few	TRBJ2-2	TGTGCCAGCAGCGCCAGGGGGTACACCGGGGAGCTGTTTTTT	CASSARGYTGELFF
12	TRBV6-2/TRBV6-3	.	.	TRBJ1-2	TGTGCCAGCAGCCCGGACAGTCCCGGCTACACCTTC	CASSPDSPGYTF
15	TRBV6-2/TRBV6-3	.	.	TRBJ1-4	TGTGCCAGCAGCCTCTGGACAGCCGGCGATGAAAAACTGTTTTTT	CASSLWTAGDEKLFF
17	TRBV4-1	TRBD2	.	TRBJ2-1	TGCGCCAGCAGCCGAGAAGCCGGGACTAGCGGGAGGGTTGAGCAGTTCTTC	CASSREAGTSGRVEQFF
13	TRBV5-1	.	once	TRBJ2-7	TGCGCCAGCAGCTTGAGGGGCTCCTACGAGCAGTACTTC	CASSLRGSYEQYF
15	TRBV6-5	.	.	TRBJ1-2	TGTGCCAGCAGAATGGGACACGCGTCCTTGGATGGCTACACCTTC	CASRMGHASLDGYTF
17	TRBV19	TRBD2	once	TRBJ2-2	TGTGCCAGTAAGGGACTAGCGGGAGGGCAGACCACCGGGGAGCTGTTTTTT	CASKGLAGGQTTGELFF
13	TRBV20-1	.	.	TRBJ1-3	TGCAGTGCTAGTTTAGAGTGGAGTAACACCATATATTTT	CSASLEWSNTIYF
13	TRBV5-5	.	.	TRBJ1-1	TGTGCCAGCAGCTCCCAACCGGGGACTGAAGCTTTCTTT	CASSSQPGTEAFF
16	TRBV9	TRBD2	.	TRBJ2-3	TGTGCCAGCAGCGTAGCTCCTAGCGGGGGACAAGTTACACTGTATTTT	CASSVAPSGGQVTLYF
14	TRBV5-1	TRBD1	.	TRBJ2-5	TGCGCCAGCAGCCCCGGGACAGGGCAAGAGACCCAGTACTTC	CASSPGTGQETQYF
17	TRBV19	TRBD1	.	TRBJ2-1	TGTGCCAGCTCGTCCTCCGGGACAGGGTCCCCCTACAATGAGCAGTTCTTC	CASSSSGTGSPYNEQFF
15	TRBV27	TRBD1	.	TRBJ2-2	TGTGCCAGCAGTTTCGGACAGGGATGGACCGGGGAGCTGTTTTTT	CASSFGQGWTGELFF
14	TRBV5-4	TRBD1	few	TRBJ2-7	TGTGCCAGCAGCTCCGGACAGGGGATCCACGAGCAGTACTTC	CASSSGQGIHEQYF
13	TRBV19	.	.	TRBJ1-5	TGTGCCAGTGAGGCTCATAGCAATCAGCCCCAGCATTTT	CASEAHSNQPQHF
13	TRBV15	.	once	TRBJ2-3	TGTGCCACCAGCAGAGCGTTAACAGATACGCAGTATTTT	CATSRALTDTQYF
16	TRBV4-3	TRBD1	few	TRBJ1-3	TGCGCCAGCAGCCAAGAAACAGGGGCCATTAGAGACACCATATATTTT	CASSQETGAIRDTIYF
13	TRBV29-1	TRBD1	.	TRBJ1-1	TGCAGCGTTAATACAGGGGGCCTCCCTGAAGCTTTCTTT	CSVNTGGLPEAFF
17	TRBV7-9	.	.	TRBJ1-5	TGTGCCAGCAGCTCGGGCCCGGGCAGCGGGGGGAATCAGCCCCAGCATTTT	CASSSGPGSGGNQPQHF
17	TRBV6-2/TRBV6-3	TRBD2	medium-sized	TRBJ2-1	TGTGCCAGCAGTTACTCGCGATCTAGCGGGGGTTACAATGAGCAGTTCTTC	CASSYSRSSGGYNEQFF
14	TRBV5-4	.	.	TRBJ2-7	TGTGCCAGCAGCTCGGGGGGACAGGCCTACGAGCAGTACTTC	CASSSGGQAYEQYF
11	TRBV20-1	.	.	TRBJ2-7	TGCAGTGCTAGAGTCGGGGATGGGCAGTACTTC	CSARVGDGQYF
19	TRBV9	.	.	TRBJ1-5	TGTGCCAGCAGCGTATGGTCGGGGACGATCTGGACAGTCAATCAGCCCCAGCATTTT	CASSVWSGTIWTVNQPQHF
15	TRBV19	TRBD1	medium-sized	TRBJ1-2	TGTGCCAGTGATGACTCGGGACAGGGCCTCTATGGCTACACCTTC	CASDDSGQGLYGYTF
16	TRBV7-2	.	.	TRBJ2-3	TGTGCCAGCAGCTCCCCTTCTAGCGCAAACACAGATACGCAGTATTTT	CASSSPSSANTDTQYF